This TCR beta chain was profiled in a study of CD8 T cells in Susac syndrome. J lost 1 base, V lost 3 bases, and 7 bases had no gene match. The germline V gene has CDR1 SEHNR and CDR2 FQNEAQ (reference sequence). The CDR3 totals 16 residues. TCR beta from blood CD8+ and CD4+ T cells was sequenced. While CD8+ and CD4+ T cells were isolated negatively, TEMRA cells were enriched by FACS. Reverse transcription of about 0.45 to 1 ug RNA was performed with random hexamers. MiXCR was run by TCRdb on the immunoSEQ multiplex PCR reads, yielding one entry per CDR3 protein. The sample consists of roughly 400,000 distinct CDR3 sequences, more than 70% of them appearing once.

The chain employs TRBV7-9 and TRBJ1-2; 8 bases fit TRBD1. Sequenced: CD8+ T cells from PBMCs. The receptor comes from a human donor with multiple sclerosis. The CDR3 loop reads CASSLLDREGNYGYTF. CDR3 coding DNA: TGTGCCAGCAGCTTGCTGGACAGGGAGGGTAACTATGGCTACACCTTC.